This T cell receptor (beta chain) was sequenced in a study of blood T cell repertoires in COVID-19. Overall study: The origin of the acute and convalescent COVID-19 samples was the United States, Italy and Spain. T cells, B-cell-depleted T cells, or PBMCs provided the cDNA or gDNA that served as material.

As handled by the study authors: Reference gene primer amplification gave nucleated cell count estimates. Clones were read by immunoSEQ multiplex PCR, and TCRdb kept only the in-frame ones, dropping some. V and J calls and clone size are given by that table; D and trimming were obtained from the DNA. The repertoire has under 300,000 clones, 75% to 85% of them found once; the top ten carry roughly 5.5%. CDR3 size: 14 residues. Germline lookup yields CDR1 ENHRY and CDR2 SYGVKD. V lost 9 bases, J lost 3 bases, and 14 bases lay in between. Sequenced material: peripheral blood. The receptor was isolated from a human donor in a cohort sampled during active COVID-19. The chain recombines TRBV10-3 with TRBJ2-2; tentative D call: TRBD1 (6 bases). CDR3 sequence: CAIAGAGDTGELFF. For the CDR3, the DNA is TGTGCCATTGCTGGGGCAGGGGACACCGGGGAGCTGTTTTTT.